This T cell receptor (beta chain) was obtained from a study of blood T cell repertoires in COVID-19. At the level of the study: COVID-19 samples from acute and convalescent phases originated in the United States, Italy and Spain.

Patients from Seattle were sampled longitudinally, starting during active infection. Authors' processing steps: Reference gene primer amplification in the assay estimated nucleated cell counts. Assay used: immunoSEQ multiplex PCR; TCRdb lists only in-frame clones, some missing. The V and J calls and the clone size are those of that table, but D and trimming were determined from the DNA. The data show roughly 150,000 clones, approximately 91% seen once. The length of the CDR3 is 18 residues. V lost 0 bases and J lost 0, with 12 bases in between. Per germline, CDR1 LGHNA and CDR2 YSLEER. The sequence derives from a man younger than 35 with COVID-19, enrolled during active disease. This chain connects TRBV4-3 to TRBJ2-6, with D perhaps TRBD1 (5 bases). Sequencing was performed on peripheral blood. CDR3 region: CASSQETGRSSGANVLTF. The CDR3 DNA follows: TGCGCCAGCAGCCAAGAAACAGGCCGTAGCTCTGGGGCCAACGTCCTGACTTTC.